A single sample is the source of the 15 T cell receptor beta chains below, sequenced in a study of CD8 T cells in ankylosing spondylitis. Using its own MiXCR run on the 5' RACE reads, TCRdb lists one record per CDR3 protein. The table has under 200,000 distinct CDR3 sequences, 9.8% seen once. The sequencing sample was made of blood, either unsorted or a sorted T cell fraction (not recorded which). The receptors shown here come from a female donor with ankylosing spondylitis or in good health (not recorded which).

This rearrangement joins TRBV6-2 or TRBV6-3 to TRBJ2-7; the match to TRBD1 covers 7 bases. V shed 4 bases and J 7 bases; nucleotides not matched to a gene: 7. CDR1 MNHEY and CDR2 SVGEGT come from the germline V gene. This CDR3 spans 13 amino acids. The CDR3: CASSLGTAWEQYF. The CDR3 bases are TGTGCCAGCAGTTTGGGGACAGCCTGGGAGCAGTACTTC.

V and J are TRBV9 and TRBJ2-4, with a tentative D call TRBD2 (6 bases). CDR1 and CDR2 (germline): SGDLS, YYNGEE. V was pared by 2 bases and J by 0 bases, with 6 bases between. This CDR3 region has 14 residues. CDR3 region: CASSVSGAKNIQYF. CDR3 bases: TGTGCCAGCAGCGTTAGCGGAGCCAAAAACATTCAGTACTTC.

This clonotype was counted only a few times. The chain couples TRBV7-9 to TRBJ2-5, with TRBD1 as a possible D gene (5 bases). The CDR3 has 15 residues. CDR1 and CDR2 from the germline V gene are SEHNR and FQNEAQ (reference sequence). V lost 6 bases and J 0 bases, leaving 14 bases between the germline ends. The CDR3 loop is CASRANLGHQETQYF. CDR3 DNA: TGTGCCAGCAGAGCCAACTTGGGGCACCAAGAGACCCAGTACTTC.

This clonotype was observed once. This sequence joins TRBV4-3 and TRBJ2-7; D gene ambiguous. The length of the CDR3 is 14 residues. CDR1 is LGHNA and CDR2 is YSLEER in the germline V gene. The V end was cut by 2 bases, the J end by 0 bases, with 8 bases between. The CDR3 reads CASSQYTASYEQYF. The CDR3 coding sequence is TGCGCCAGCAGCCAATATACTGCCTCCTACGAGCAGTACTTC.

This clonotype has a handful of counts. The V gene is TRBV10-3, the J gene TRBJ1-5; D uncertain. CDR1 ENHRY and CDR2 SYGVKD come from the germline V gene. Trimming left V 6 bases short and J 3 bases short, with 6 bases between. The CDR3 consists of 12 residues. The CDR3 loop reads CAIRGDNQPQHF. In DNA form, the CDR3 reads TGTGCCATCAGAGGTGACAATCAGCCCCAGCATTTT.

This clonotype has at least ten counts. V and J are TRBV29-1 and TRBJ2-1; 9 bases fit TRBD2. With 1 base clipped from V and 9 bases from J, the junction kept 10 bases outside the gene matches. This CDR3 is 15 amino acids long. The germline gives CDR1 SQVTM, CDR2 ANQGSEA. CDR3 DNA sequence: TGCAGCGTTGAAGGGGTAGCGGGAGTCTCCCCTGAGCAGTTCTTC. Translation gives CSVEGVAGVSPEQFF.

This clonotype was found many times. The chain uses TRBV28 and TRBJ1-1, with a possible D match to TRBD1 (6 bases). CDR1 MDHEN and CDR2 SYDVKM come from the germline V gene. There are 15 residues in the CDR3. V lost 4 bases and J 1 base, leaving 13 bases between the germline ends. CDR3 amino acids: CASSSPQGPNTEAFF. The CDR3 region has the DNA TGTGCCAGCAGTTCCCCGCAGGGGCCGAACACTGAAGCTTTCTTT.

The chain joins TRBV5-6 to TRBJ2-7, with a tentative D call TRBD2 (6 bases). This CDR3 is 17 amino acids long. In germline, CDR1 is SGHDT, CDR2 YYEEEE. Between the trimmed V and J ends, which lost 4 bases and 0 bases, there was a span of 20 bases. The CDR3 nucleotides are TGTGCCAGCAGCCCGGGACTTTCCGACTACAGCTCCTACGAGCAGTACTTC. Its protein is CASSPGLSDYSSYEQYF.

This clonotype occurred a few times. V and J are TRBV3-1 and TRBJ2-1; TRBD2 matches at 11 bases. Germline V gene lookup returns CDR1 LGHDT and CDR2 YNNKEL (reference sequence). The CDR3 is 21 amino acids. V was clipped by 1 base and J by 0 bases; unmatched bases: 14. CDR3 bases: TGTGCCAGCAGCCAAGTTGGGAGGCCCCGACTAGCGGGAAACTCCTACAATGAGCAGTTCTTC. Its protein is CASSQVGRPRLAGNSYNEQFF.

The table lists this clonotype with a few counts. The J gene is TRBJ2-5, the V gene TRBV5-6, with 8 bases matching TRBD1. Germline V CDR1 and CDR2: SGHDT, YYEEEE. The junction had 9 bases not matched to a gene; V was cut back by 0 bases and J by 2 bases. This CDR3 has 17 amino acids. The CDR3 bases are TGTGCCAGCAGCTTGGGTGGGGATAGGGACAGGCAAGAGACCCAGTACTTC. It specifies CASSLGGDRDRQETQYF.

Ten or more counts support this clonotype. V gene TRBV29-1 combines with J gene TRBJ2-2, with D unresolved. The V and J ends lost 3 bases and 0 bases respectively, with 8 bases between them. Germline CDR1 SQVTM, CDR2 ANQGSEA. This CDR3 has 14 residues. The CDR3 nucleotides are TGCAGCGTTGAGGAGAACGCGAACACCGGGGAGCTGTTTTTT. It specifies CSVEENANTGELFF.

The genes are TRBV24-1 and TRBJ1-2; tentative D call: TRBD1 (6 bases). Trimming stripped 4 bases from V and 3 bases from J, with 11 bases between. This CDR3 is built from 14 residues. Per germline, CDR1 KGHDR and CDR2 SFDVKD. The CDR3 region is CATSDHGQYYGYTF. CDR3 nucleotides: TGTGCCACCAGTGACCACGGACAGTACTATGGCTACACCTTC.

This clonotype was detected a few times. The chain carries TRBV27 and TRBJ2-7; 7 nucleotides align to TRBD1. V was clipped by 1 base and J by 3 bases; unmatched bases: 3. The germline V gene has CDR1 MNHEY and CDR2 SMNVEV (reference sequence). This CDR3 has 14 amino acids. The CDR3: CASSLYWDSYEQYF. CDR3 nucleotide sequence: TGTGCCAGCAGTTTATACTGGGACAGCTACGAGCAGTACTTC.

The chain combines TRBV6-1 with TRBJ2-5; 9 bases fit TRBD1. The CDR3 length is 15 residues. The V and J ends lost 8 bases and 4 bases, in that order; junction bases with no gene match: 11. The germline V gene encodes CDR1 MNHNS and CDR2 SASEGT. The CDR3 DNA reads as TGTGCCAGCGCCACGGACAGGGGCCAGGGAGAGACCCAGTACTTC. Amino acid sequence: CASATDRGQGETQYF.

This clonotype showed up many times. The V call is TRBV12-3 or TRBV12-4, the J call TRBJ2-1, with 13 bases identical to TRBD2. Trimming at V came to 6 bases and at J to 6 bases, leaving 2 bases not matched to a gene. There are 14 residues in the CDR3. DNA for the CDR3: TGTGCCAGCAGGACTAGCGGGAGGCCCAATGAGCAGTTCTTC. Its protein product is CASRTSGRPNEQFF.